Following are 12 T cell receptor beta chains from one sample sequenced in a study of cytomegalovirus exposure and HLA in healthy donors. The PCR used 60 Vbeta and 13 Jbeta primers. The assay was immunoSEQ multiplex PCR, and TCRdb's table has in-frame clones only and misses some. The sample has 55,000 to 65,000 clones; just under 75% are singletons. The specimen sequenced was PBMCs. The receptors come from a man aged 30 to 39 in good health and CMV-seropositive.

There are a few counts of this clone. The chain joins TRBV11-1 to TRBJ1-4; the match to TRBD1 covers 8 bases. The CDR3 is 15 residues long. CDR1 and CDR2 from the germline V gene are SGHAT and FQDESV (reference sequence). J was trimmed by 3 bases and V by 5 bases; bases with no gene match: 5. The CDR3 region is CASSVTGGPNEKLFF. Written as DNA, the CDR3 is TGTGCCAGCAGCGTCACAGGGGGACCTAATGAAAAACTGTTTTTT.

The V call is TRBV7-2, the J call TRBJ1-1; 7 bases fit TRBD1. The CDR3 runs to 16 residues. With 3 bases clipped from V and 5 bases from J, the junction kept 12 bases outside the gene matches. CDR1 and CDR2 from the germline V gene are SGHTA and FQGNSA. The CDR3 loop reads CASSFRPQGVRTEAFF. CDR3 nucleotide sequence: TGTGCCAGCAGCTTTAGACCCCAGGGGGTACGAACTGAAGCTTTCTTT.

The chain employs TRBV7-8 and TRBJ2-7; perhaps TRBD2 as D (6 bases). The V and J ends lost 2 bases and 2 bases respectively, with 13 bases between them. The CDR3 consists of 15 residues. Per the germline V gene, CDR1 is SGHVS and CDR2 is FQNEAQ. The CDR3 loop is CASSLSGEFAYEQYF. For the CDR3, the DNA is TGTGCCAGCAGCTTATCGGGGGAGTTCGCCTACGAGCAGTACTTC. Together with reference TRBV7-8 and TRBJ2-7, the CDR3 gives the full variable domain: GAGVSQSPRYKVAKRGQDVALRCDPISGHVSLFWYQQALGQGPEFLTYFQNEAQLDKSGLPSDRFFAERPEGSVSTLKIQRTQQEDSAVYLCASSLSGEFAYEQYFGPGTRLTVT.

This clone was detected only a few times. The rearrangement joins TRBV19 to TRBJ1-5; 10 positions agree with TRBD1. Losses at the gene ends were 5 bases for V and 4 bases for J; bases not matched to a gene: 17. Germline values: CDR1 LNHDA, CDR2 SQIVND (reference sequence). There are 19 residues in the CDR3. Written as DNA, the CDR3 is TGTGCCAGTAGTCTATGGAAGGGAAGGGGACAGGGGACGAATCAGCCCCAGCATTTT. Protein sequence: CASSLWKGRGQGTNQPQHF.

The J gene is TRBJ2-2, the V gene TRBV5-6, with 9 bases fitting TRBD2. The CDR3 loop spans 18 amino acids. In germline, CDR1 is SGHDT, CDR2 YYEEEE. J lost 6 bases, V lost 4 bases, and 16 bases had no gene match. As DNA, the CDR3 is TGTGCCAGCAGCCCATCCCCTATGGCGGGGGGGCTTCCCGGGGAGCTGTTTTTT. It specifies CASSPSPMAGGLPGELFF.

The CDR3 DNA is TGTGCCTGGAGTGGGCTAGGAGGGGGCTACACCTTC. It yields the protein CAWSGLGGGYTF. This chain uses TRBV30 with TRBJ1-2; no clear D gene. Germline V gene sequence: CDR1 GTSNPN, CDR2 SVGIG (reference sequence). The length of the CDR3 is 12 residues. Between the trimmed V and J ends, which lost 1 base and 8 bases, there was a span of 11 bases.

The V gene is TRBV6-1, the J gene TRBJ1-2; D unclear. Trimming took off 0 bases at V and 11 bases at J, with 10 bases between the two ends. The CDR3 extends over 12 amino acids. Germline V gene sequence: CDR1 MNHNS, CDR2 SASEGT. The CDR3 DNA is TGTGCCAGCAGTGAAGCGGAGAGGAGGTACACCTTC. The encoded protein is CASSEAERRYTF.

Here the CDR3 DNA reads TGCAGCGTACGACAGGACCCCACAGATACGCAGTATTTT. It encodes CSVRQDPTDTQYF. The chain carries TRBV29-1 and TRBJ2-3; D possibly corresponds to TRBD1 (6 bases). Trimming shortened V by 6 bases and J by 2 bases, and 12 bases separated the two germline ends. This CDR3 has 13 amino acids. The germline CDR1 and CDR2 sequences are SQVTM and ANQGSEA.

In this sample, this clone turned up a few times. The gene calls are TRBV6-5 and TRBJ2-2; D not resolved. Germline CDR1 is MNHEY and CDR2 is SVGAGI. The CDR3 length is 12 residues. V was cut by 5 bases and J by 7 bases, with 8 bases left in between. CDR3 loop: CASSPGVGELFF. For the CDR3, the DNA is TGTGCCAGCAGTCCCGGTGTCGGGGAGCTGTTTTTT.

The genes are TRBV5-1 and TRBJ2-1, with TRBD2 identical over 10 bases. V lost 2 bases, J lost 9 bases, and 11 bases stayed unmatched. Germline loops: CDR1 SGHRS, CDR2 YFSETQ. The CDR3 sequence is 16 residues long. The CDR3 bases are TGCGCCAGCAGCTTAGCGGGGGGGGGTATTTATGGTGAGCAGTTCTTC. Residues: CASSLAGGGIYGEQFF.

The chain carries TRBV7-9 and TRBJ1-3, with TRBD1 identical over 8 bases. The CDR3 has 16 amino acids. Germline CDR1 SEHNR, CDR2 FQNEAQ (reference sequence). V gave up 5 bases and J gave up 6 bases; unmatched junction bases: 12. CDR3 protein: CASSLNPGQEENTIYF. The CDR3 region has the DNA TGTGCCAGCAGCCTGAATCCGGGACAGGAAGAAAACACCATATATTTT. Filled out from reference TRBV7-9 and TRBJ1-3, the complete variable domain reads DTGVSQNPRHKITKRGQNVTFRCDPISEHNRLYWYRQTLGQGPEFLTYFQNEAQLEKSRLLSDRFSAERPKGSFSTLEIQRTEQGDSAMYLCASSLNPGQEENTIYFGEGSWLTVV.

The V gene is TRBV6-1, the J gene TRBJ1-1; D perhaps matches TRBD1 (6 bases). The CDR3 is 14 residues long. V was trimmed by 3 bases and J by 4 bases, leaving 12 bases between them. Germline lookup yields CDR1 MNHNS and CDR2 SASEGT. This chain's CDR3 is CASSDWEGVTEAFF. CDR3 coding DNA: TGTGCCAGCAGTGACTGGGAGGGGGTCACTGAAGCTTTCTTT.